The rows below give T cell receptor beta chains drawn from one sample of a study of T-cell memory formation after mild COVID-19. A single record per CDR3 protein comes from TCRdb applying MiXCR to the 5' RACE reads. The table includes nearly 110,000 distinct CDR3 sequences, about an eighth detected once. Material: PBMCs or a T cell subset sorted from them (not recorded which). These receptors were taken from a man aged 18 to 30 who had mild COVID-19 (a few samples of this study predate the infection). Cell type and time point are not known. Each CDR3 is given with its conserved first and last residue. The order of the fields is D gene, V gene, J gene, CDR3 length, clone size, CDR3 protein, CDR3 DNA. A D gene is named only where the DNA matches it firmly. The listing skips clone size in some rows; elsewhere it reads once, few, many or a size class.

D: .
V: TRBV29-1
J: TRBJ2-2
length: 14
size: few
CDR3: CSVPGTQRPGELFF
DNA: TGCAGCGTTCCTGGGACGCAGCGTCCGGGGGAGCTGTTTTTT

D: .
V: TRBV20-1
J: TRBJ2-1
length: 17
size: many
CDR3: CSARYGGGYLNYNEQFF
DNA: TGCAGTGCTAGATATGGGGGTGGTTACCTAAACTATAATGAGCAGTTCTTC

D: TRBD2
V: TRBV29-1
J: TRBJ2-2
length: 17
size: .
CDR3: CSVLPSGGETTTGELFF
DNA: TGCAGCGTTCTTCCTAGCGGGGGGGAGACAACCACCGGGGAGCTGTTTTTT

D: TRBD2
V: TRBV4-2
J: TRBJ2-3
length: 16
size: few
CDR3: CASSQDKRGGTDTQYF
DNA: TGTGCCAGCAGCCAAGATAAGCGGGGGGGCACAGATACGCAGTATTTT

D: TRBD1
V: TRBV12-3/TRBV12-4
J: TRBJ1-1
length: 14
size: .
CDR3: CASSLLQGATEAFF
DNA: TGTGCCAGCAGTTTACTTCAGGGGGCCACTGAAGCTTTCTTT

D: .
V: TRBV4-1
J: TRBJ1-5
length: 18
size: few
CDR3: CASSQDLSGRRRLEAQHF
DNA: TGCGCCAGCAGCCAAGATCTCTCGGGTCGGAGGAGACTGGAGGCCCAGCATTTT

D: .
V: TRBV25-1
J: TRBJ2-3
length: 14
size: .
CDR3: CASTERGSTDTQYF
DNA: TGTGCCAGCACGGAACGGGGGAGCACAGATACGCAGTATTTT

D: TRBD1
V: TRBV7-2
J: TRBJ1-2
length: 17
size: .
CDR3: CASSPRTGEGLGYGYTF
DNA: TGTGCCAGCAGCCCCCGGACAGGGGAAGGGCTAGGCTATGGCTACACCTTC

D: .
V: TRBV30
J: TRBJ2-7
length: 12
size: .
CDR3: CAWSGETYEQYF
DNA: TGTGCCTGGAGTGGAGAAACCTACGAGCAGTACTTC

D: .
V: TRBV5-1
J: TRBJ1-2
length: 15
size: .
CDR3: CASSSRGPANYGYTF
DNA: TGCGCCAGCAGCTCCCGGGGACCTGCTAACTATGGCTACACCTTC

D: .
V: TRBV2
J: TRBJ2-4
length: 15
size: few
CDR3: CASRSEGLGKNIQYF
DNA: TGTGCCAGCAGGAGTGAGGGATTAGGCAAAAACATTCAGTACTTC

D: .
V: TRBV27
J: TRBJ2-7
length: 14
size: few
CDR3: CASSFSPVSYEQYF
DNA: TGTGCCAGCAGTTTTTCTCCCGTCTCCTACGAGCAGTACTTC

D: TRBD2
V: TRBV4-3
J: TRBJ2-1
length: 15
size: many
CDR3: CASSARLAEYNEQFF
DNA: TGCGCCAGCAGCGCCAGACTAGCGGAGTACAATGAGCAGTTCTTC

D: .
V: TRBV5-1
J: TRBJ2-3
length: 16
size: few
CDR3: CASSQTGTGRSDTQYF
DNA: TGCGCCAGCAGCCAAACCGGGACGGGACGTTCGGATACGCAGTATTTT

D: TRBD1
V: TRBV9
J: TRBJ1-1
length: 14
size: .
CDR3: CASSADRGNTEAFF
DNA: TGTGCCAGCAGCGCTGACAGGGGGAACACTGAAGCTTTCTTT

D: .
V: TRBV6-5
J: TRBJ2-2
length: 14
size: few
CDR3: CASSSTGLAGELFF
DNA: TGTGCCAGCAGTTCTACAGGGTTGGCCGGGGAGCTGTTTTTT

D: .
V: TRBV25-1
J: TRBJ2-1
length: 13
size: .
CDR3: CASPPASYNEQFF
DNA: TGTGCCAGCCCGCCCGCCAGCTACAATGAGCAGTTCTTC

D: .
V: TRBV4-1
J: TRBJ2-1
length: 15
size: .
CDR3: CASSLTTATGNEQFF
DNA: TGCGCCAGCAGCCTAACAACAGCAACAGGGAATGAGCAGTTCTTC

D: TRBD1
V: TRBV20-1
J: TRBJ1-2
length: 15
size: many
CDR3: CSAAVPGQGNPGYTF
DNA: TGCAGTGCTGCCGTTCCGGGACAGGGGAACCCTGGCTACACCTTC

D: .
V: TRBV5-1
J: TRBJ2-2
length: 16
size: .
CDR3: CASSLEAERNTGELFF
DNA: TGCGCCAGCAGCTTGGAGGCAGAGAGGAACACCGGGGAGCTGTTTTTT

D: .
V: TRBV4-3
J: TRBJ2-2
length: 18
size: few
CDR3: CASSRNGIIPGDTGELFF
DNA: TGCGCCAGCAGCCGTAACGGGATAATTCCAGGGGACACCGGGGAGCTGTTTTTT

D: .
V: TRBV5-1
J: TRBJ2-1
length: 17
size: few
CDR3: CASSLLGSGGPYNEQFF
DNA: TGCGCCAGCAGCTTGCTAGGTTCCGGGGGGCCCTACAATGAGCAGTTCTTC

D: TRBD1
V: TRBV7-6
J: TRBJ1-2
length: 17
size: few
CDR3: CASSPRDRGPGSYGYTF
DNA: TGTGCCAGCAGCCCCCGGGACAGGGGACCGGGAAGCTATGGCTACACCTTC

D: .
V: TRBV12-3/TRBV12-4
J: TRBJ1-5
length: 17
size: many
CDR3: CASSRGNPFYSNQPQHF
DNA: TGTGCCAGCAGTAGGGGAAATCCTTTTTATAGCAATCAGCCCCAGCATTTT

D: TRBD1
V: TRBV5-5
J: TRBJ1-2
length: 15
size: many
CDR3: CASSLEEGAPHGYTF
DNA: TGTGCCAGCAGCTTGGAGGAGGGGGCCCCCCATGGCTACACCTTC

D: .
V: TRBV29-1
J: TRBJ2-1
length: 13
size: .
CDR3: CSVEGDPYNEQFF
DNA: TGCAGCGTTGAAGGGGACCCCTACAATGAGCAGTTCTTC

D: .
V: TRBV5-1
J: TRBJ2-2
length: 14
size: many
CDR3: CASSLLGNTGELSF
DNA: TGCGCCAGCAGCTTGTTGGGGAACACCGGGGAGCTGTCTTTT

D: .
V: TRBV7-3
J: TRBJ1-1
length: 13
size: few
CDR3: CASSYTGNTEAFF
DNA: TGTGCCAGCAGCTACACAGGGAACACTGAAGCTTTCTTT

D: TRBD2
V: TRBV6-5
J: TRBJ2-1
length: 18
size: few
CDR3: CASNPGTSGGGSYNEQFF
DNA: TGTGCCAGCAACCCCGGGACTAGCGGGGGGGGTTCCTACAATGAGCAGTTCTTC

D: TRBD1
V: TRBV4-1
J: TRBJ1-1
length: 16
size: .
CDR3: CASSPRPTGASLEAFF
DNA: TGCGCCAGCAGCCCGAGACCGACAGGGGCGAGCCTTGAAGCTTTCTTT

D: TRBD1
V: TRBV6-1
J: TRBJ2-5
length: 16
size: .
CDR3: CASSEAPQGPQETQYF
DNA: TGTGCCAGCAGTGAAGCCCCACAGGGGCCTCAAGAGACCCAGTACTTC

D: TRBD2
V: TRBV11-2
J: TRBJ2-1
length: 15
size: .
CDR3: CASSPSGGSYNEQFF
DNA: TGTGCCAGCAGCCCTAGCGGGGGTTCCTACAATGAGCAGTTCTTC

D: .
V: TRBV11-2
J: TRBJ2-1
length: 13
size: .
CDR3: CASSESGLPEQFF
DNA: TGTGCCAGCAGCGAATCGGGACTTCCCGAGCAGTTCTTC

D: .
V: TRBV5-5
J: TRBJ1-3
length: 17
size: .
CDR3: CASSPHGADTLGNTIYF
DNA: TGTGCCAGCAGCCCCCACGGGGCCGACACACTTGGAAACACCATATATTTT

D: TRBD2
V: TRBV12-3/TRBV12-4
J: TRBJ2-1
length: 16
size: .
CDR3: CASSSASGGLYNEQFF
DNA: TGTGCCAGCAGTTCCGCTAGCGGGGGTCTCTACAATGAGCAGTTCTTC

D: .
V: TRBV5-1
J: TRBJ2-3
length: 14
size: .
CDR3: CASSSRRPTDTQYF
DNA: TGCGCCAGCAGCTCTCGGCGGCCCACAGATACGCAGTATTTT

D: .
V: TRBV30
J: TRBJ1-2
length: 13
size: .
CDR3: CASWDGPGVGYTF
DNA: TGTGCCTCCTGGGACGGGCCCGGGGTCGGCTACACCTTC

D: .
V: TRBV10-3
J: TRBJ1-5
length: 16
size: .
CDR3: CAISESVLGINQPQHF
DNA: TGTGCCATCAGTGAGTCGGTATTGGGAATCAATCAGCCCCAGCATTTT

D: .
V: TRBV7-2
J: TRBJ2-1
length: 15
size: .
CDR3: CASSSQQGPYNEQFF
DNA: TGTGCCAGCAGCTCTCAGCAAGGACCCTACAATGAGCAGTTCTTC